The rows below give T cell receptor beta chains drawn from one sample of a study of T cell responses to AZD1222 COVID-19 vaccine. Using immunoSEQ multiplex PCR, the repertoire was profiled, and TCRdb retains in-frame clones only, with some absent. The repertoire holds roughly 130,000 clones, about 93% seen once, with about 4.1% in the top ten. Source: peripheral blood, taken 28 days after the second AZD1222 dose. These receptors originate from an adult who received the AZD1222 COVID-19 vaccine. Each CDR3 is given with its conserved first and last residue. D genes are given only for firm matches. Where a row states a size, it is once, few, many or the class of an expanded clone; other rows omit it.

j_call v_call d_call clone_size cdr3_nt cdr3_aa
TRBJ1-6 TRBV29-1 TRBD1 NA TGCAGCGTTGCAACAGGGGGAGATTCACCCCTCCACTTT CSVATGGDSPLHF
TRBJ2-3 TRBV11-2 TRBD2 NA TGTGCCAGCAGCCGCGGGGGGACCACAGATACGCAGTATTTT CASSRGGTTDTQYF
TRBJ2-3 TRBV10-3 TRBD1 NA TGTGCCAGCGCGGCGACAGGGGGCGCAGATACGCAGTATTTT CASAATGGADTQYF
TRBJ2-7 TRBV27 NA NA TGTGCCAGCAGTTCTCCGTGGGCAGGACGCTACGAGCAGTACTTC CASSSPWAGRYEQYF
TRBJ2-5 TRBV25-1 NA NA TGTGCCAGCAGTGAATCGGTCGGGGCAGGCGAGACCCAGTACTTC CASSESVGAGETQYF
TRBJ2-5 TRBV9 NA NA TGTGCCAGCAGCTCCCAAGAGACCCAGTACTTC CASSSQETQYF
TRBJ2-7 TRBV11-2 TRBD1 NA TGTGCCAGCAGCTCGGGGACAGCCTACGAGCAGTACTTC CASSSGTAYEQYF
TRBJ2-7 TRBV29-1 NA NA TGCAGCGTCGCAAAGTACTACGAGCAGTACTTC CSVAKYYEQYF
TRBJ2-3 TRBV7-9 NA few TGTGCCTCCAAACCGAGGCGGGTCGAGCCAGATACGCAGTATTTT CASKPRRVEPDTQYF
TRBJ2-1 TRBV2 NA NA TGTGCCAGCAGCCGGGACGCATACAATGAGCAGTTCTTC CASSRDAYNEQFF
TRBJ2-1 TRBV6-5 NA NA TGTGCCAGCAGGGAGGGGTTGACCTACAATGAGCAGTTCTTC CASREGLTYNEQFF
TRBJ2-1 TRBV6-1 NA medium-sized TGTGCCAGCAGTGAATTCTTCCCCGTGGGCAATGAGCAGTTCTTC CASSEFFPVGNEQFF
TRBJ2-7 TRBV21-1 NA NA TGTGCCACCCAGGGACAGGGTTTTTCTTTGGGCTACGAGCAGTACTTC CATQGQGFSLGYEQYF
TRBJ1-6 TRBV7-6 NA once TGTGCCAGTGCTTTCTCTGGGACAAGTGATTCACCCCTCCACTTT CASAFSGTSDSPLHF
TRBJ2-3 TRBV18 NA NA TGTGCCAGCTCCTCTGTCGGGAGTAGGGCAGATACGCAGTATTTT CASSSVGSRADTQYF
TRBJ2-1 TRBV7-8 TRBD2 NA TGTGCCAGCAGCTTAGCCCTAGCGGGGAGGAATGAGCAGTTCTTC CASSLALAGRNEQFF
TRBJ1-2 TRBV6-1 NA NA TGTGCCAGCAGTGAAGATGCCATTAACTATGGCTACACCTTC CASSEDAINYGYTF
TRBJ2-3 TRBV7-2 NA NA TGTGCCAGCAGCTTAGCGGGGGGGCCTCTCACAGATACGCAGTATTTT CASSLAGGPLTDTQYF
TRBJ1-1 TRBV19 NA NA TGTGCCAGTAGTTTTCGGGGACATGGCACTGAAGCTTTCTTT CASSFRGHGTEAFF
TRBJ2-1 TRBV7-2 TRBD2 NA TGTGCCAGCAGCCCGAGGACTAGCGGTTCTTACAATGAGCAGTTCTTC CASSPRTSGSYNEQFF
TRBJ2-7 TRBV2 NA NA TGTGCCAGCGAGAAAGACAGAGGGTCCTACGAGCAGTACTTC CASEKDRGSYEQYF
TRBJ2-3 TRBV5-4 TRBD2 NA TGTGCCAGCAGCTCCGGGGGTGCGGGGGGGGCAGATACGCAGTATTTT CASSSGGAGGADTQYF
TRBJ1-6 TRBV5-1 TRBD1 NA TGCGCCAGCAGCACGGATGAGACAGGGCGTTCACCCCTCCACTTT CASSTDETGRSPLHF
TRBJ2-5 TRBV7-2 TRBD2 NA TGTGCCAGCAGCTTTAGGCTAGCGGGGGGAAAGACCCAGTACTTC CASSFRLAGGKTQYF
TRBJ1-3 TRBV27 NA NA TGTGCCAGCAGTTTAGACCGACCCCCTGGAAACACCATATATTTT CASSLDRPPGNTIYF
TRBJ2-7 TRBV11-3 NA NA TGTGCCAGCAGTCTAGAACCGGGCACGGACTACGAGCAGTACTTC CASSLEPGTDYEQYF
TRBJ2-4 TRBV19 TRBD2 NA TGTGCCAGTAGTATACAGCGGGAGGCGCATACGTACTTC CASSIQREAHTYF
TRBJ2-3 TRBV9 TRBD2 NA TGTGCCAGCCGGTCGGGGGGGGCAGATACGCAGTATTTT CASRSGGADTQYF
TRBJ1-5 TRBV28 NA NA TGTGCCAGCAGTTCACAGGCACCTCAGCCCCAGCATTTT CASSSQAPQPQHF
TRBJ1-1 TRBV6-5 TRBD1 NA TGTGCCAGCAGCGGAGACACAGGGGGCACTGAAGCTTTCTTT CASSGDTGGTEAFF
TRBJ1-5 TRBV18 NA once TGTGCCAGCTCAAACGATGTGGGGCAGCCCCAGCATTTT CASSNDVGQPQHF
TRBJ1-3 TRBV6-2/TRBV6-3 NA NA TGTGCCAGCAGTTACATGGGTACCTCTGGAAACACCATATATTTT CASSYMGTSGNTIYF
TRBJ1-2 TRBV5-4 NA NA TGTGCCAGCAGCTTGGGGTCAGCCAGGGGCTATGGCTACACCTTC CASSLGSARGYGYTF
TRBJ1-6 TRBV18 NA NA TGTGCCAGCTCACCTGACACGAAGAATTCACCCCTCCACTTT CASSPDTKNSPLHF
TRBJ1-2 TRBV9 TRBD1 NA TGTGCCAGCAGCGTGACAGGGCTAAAAGGGTATGGCTACACCTTC CASSVTGLKGYGYTF
TRBJ2-1 TRBV19 NA NA TGTGCCAGTAGTATTGGACCACAAACGTATGAGCAGTTCTTC CASSIGPQTYEQFF
TRBJ2-1 TRBV5-4 NA NA TGTGCCAGCAGCCGATTAGCAAGCTCCTACAATGAGCAGTTCTTC CASSRLASSYNEQFF
TRBJ1-1 TRBV10-3 NA NA TGTGCCATCAGGACGACAGAGAACACTGAAGCTTTCTTT CAIRTTENTEAFF
TRBJ2-3 TRBV18 NA NA TGTGCCAGCTCAAACACAGATACGCAGTATTTT CASSNTDTQYF
TRBJ1-2 TRBV7-9 NA NA TGTGCCAGCAGCCTTAGTAGTTCGGACCATATCTATAACTATGGCTACACCTTC CASSLSSSDHIYNYGYTF
TRBJ2-3 TRBV7-9 NA NA TGTGCCAGCAGCTCACAGGGATTTTCAGATACGCAGTATTTT CASSSQGFSDTQYF
TRBJ2-7 TRBV14 NA NA TGTGCCAGCAGCCAAGGGACTGTCTACGAGCAGTACTTC CASSQGTVYEQYF
TRBJ1-4 TRBV27 NA NA TGTGCCAGCAGTTTATCGTCGGGGGCCGGCAATGAAAAACTGTTTTTT CASSLSSGAGNEKLFF
TRBJ2-7 TRBV6-5 TRBD2 once TGTGCCAGCAGTAGGACTAGTGGGACCTACGAGCAGTACTTC CASSRTSGTYEQYF
TRBJ2-1 TRBV28 TRBD1 NA TGTGCCAGCAGTCTATCAGGGGGCTCCTACAATGAGCAGTTCTTC CASSLSGGSYNEQFF